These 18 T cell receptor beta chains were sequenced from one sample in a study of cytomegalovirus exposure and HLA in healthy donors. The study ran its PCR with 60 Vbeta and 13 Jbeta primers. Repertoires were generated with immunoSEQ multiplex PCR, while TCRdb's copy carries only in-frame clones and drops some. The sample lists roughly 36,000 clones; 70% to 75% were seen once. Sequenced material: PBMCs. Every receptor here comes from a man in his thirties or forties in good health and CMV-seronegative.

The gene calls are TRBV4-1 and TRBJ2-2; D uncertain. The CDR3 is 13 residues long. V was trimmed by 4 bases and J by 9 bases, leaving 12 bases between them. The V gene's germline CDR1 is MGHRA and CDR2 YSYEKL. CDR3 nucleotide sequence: TGCGCCAGCAGCCGCATCTCGGAGAGGGAGCTGTTTTTT. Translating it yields CASSRISERELFF.

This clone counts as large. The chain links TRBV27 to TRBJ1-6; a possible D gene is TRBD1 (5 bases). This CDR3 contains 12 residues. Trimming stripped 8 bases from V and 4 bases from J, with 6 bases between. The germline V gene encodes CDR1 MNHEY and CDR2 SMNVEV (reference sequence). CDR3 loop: CASGTYNSPLHF. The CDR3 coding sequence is TGTGCCAGCGGGACTTATAATTCACCCCTCCACTTT.

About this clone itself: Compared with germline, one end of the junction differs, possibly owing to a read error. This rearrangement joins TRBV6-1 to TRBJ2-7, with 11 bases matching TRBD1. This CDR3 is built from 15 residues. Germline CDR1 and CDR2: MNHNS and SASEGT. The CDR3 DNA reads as TGTGCCAGCAGTGAAGGGACAGGGGGCTTCTACAAGCAGTACTTC. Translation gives CASSEGTGGFYKQYF.

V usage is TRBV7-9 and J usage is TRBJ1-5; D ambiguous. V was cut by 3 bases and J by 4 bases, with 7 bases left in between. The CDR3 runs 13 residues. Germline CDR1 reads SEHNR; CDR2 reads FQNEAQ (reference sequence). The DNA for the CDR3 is TGTGCCAGCAGCTTGGAGGTTAATCAGCCCCAGCATTTT. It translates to CASSLEVNQPQHF.

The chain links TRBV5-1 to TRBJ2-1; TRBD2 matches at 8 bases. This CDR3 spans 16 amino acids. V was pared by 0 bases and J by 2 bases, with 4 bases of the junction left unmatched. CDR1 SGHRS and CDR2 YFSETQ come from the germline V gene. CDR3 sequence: CASSLAWTSPYNEQFF. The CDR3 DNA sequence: TGCGCCAGCAGCTTGGCTTGGACTAGCCCCTACAATGAGCAGTTCTTC.

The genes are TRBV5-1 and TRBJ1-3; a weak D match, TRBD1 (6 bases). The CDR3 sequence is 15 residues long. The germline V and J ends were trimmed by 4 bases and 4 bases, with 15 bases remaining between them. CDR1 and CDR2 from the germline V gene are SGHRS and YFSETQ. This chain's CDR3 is CASSKTGSQGNTIYF. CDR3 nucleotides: TGCGCCAGCAGCAAAACAGGGTCTCAAGGAAACACCATATATTTT.

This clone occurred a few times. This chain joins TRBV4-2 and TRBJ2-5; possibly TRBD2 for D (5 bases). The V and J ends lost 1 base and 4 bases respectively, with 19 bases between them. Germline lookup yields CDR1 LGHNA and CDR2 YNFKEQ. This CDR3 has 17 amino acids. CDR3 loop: CASSQVGERALGETQYF. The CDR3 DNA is TGTGCCAGCAGCCAAGTTGGCGAGAGGGCATTGGGAGAGACCCAGTACTTC.

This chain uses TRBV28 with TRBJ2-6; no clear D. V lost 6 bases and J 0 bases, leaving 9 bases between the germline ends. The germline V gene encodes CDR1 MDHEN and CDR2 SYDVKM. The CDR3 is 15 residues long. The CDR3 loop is CASSPHGSGANVLTF. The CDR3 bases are TGTGCCAGCAGCCCCCACGGCTCTGGGGCCAACGTCCTGACTTTC.

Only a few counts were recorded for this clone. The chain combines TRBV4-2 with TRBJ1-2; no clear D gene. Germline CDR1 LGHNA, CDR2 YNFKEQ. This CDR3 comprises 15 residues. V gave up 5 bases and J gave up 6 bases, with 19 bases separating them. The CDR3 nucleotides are TGTGCCAGCAGCTTGGCCGTAACAATCGGGGATGGCTACACCTTC. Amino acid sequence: CASSLAVTIGDGYTF.

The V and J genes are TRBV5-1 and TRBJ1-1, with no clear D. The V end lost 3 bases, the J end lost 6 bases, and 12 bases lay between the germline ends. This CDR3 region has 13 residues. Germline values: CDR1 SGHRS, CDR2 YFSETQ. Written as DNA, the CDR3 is TGCGCCAGCAGCTGGTGGGAGGGCTCTGAAGCTTTCTTT. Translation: CASSWWEGSEAFF.

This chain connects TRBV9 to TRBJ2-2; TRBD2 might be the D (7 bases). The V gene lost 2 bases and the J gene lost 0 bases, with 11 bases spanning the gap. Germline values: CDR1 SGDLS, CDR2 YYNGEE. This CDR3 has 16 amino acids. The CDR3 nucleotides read TGTGCCAGCAGCGTTGGGGGGGGCGCGAACACCGGGGAGCTGTTTTTT. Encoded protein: CASSVGGGANTGELFF.

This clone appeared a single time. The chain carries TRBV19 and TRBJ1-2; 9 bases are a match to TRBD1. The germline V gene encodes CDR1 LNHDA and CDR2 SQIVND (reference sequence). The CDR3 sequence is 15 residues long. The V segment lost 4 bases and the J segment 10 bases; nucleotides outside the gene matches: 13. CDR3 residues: CASSSSPGQGKFYTF. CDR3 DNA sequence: TGTGCCAGTAGTAGTTCCCCGGGACAGGGAAAGTTCTACACCTTC.

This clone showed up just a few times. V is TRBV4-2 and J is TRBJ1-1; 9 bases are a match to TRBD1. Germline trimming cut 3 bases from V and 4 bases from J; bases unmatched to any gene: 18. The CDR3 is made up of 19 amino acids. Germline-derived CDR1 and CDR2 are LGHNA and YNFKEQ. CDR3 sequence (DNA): TGTGCCAGCAGCCACCCTCCACGGATTACAGGGGGCGAGGTCACTGAAGCTTTCTTT. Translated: CASSHPPRITGGEVTEAFF.

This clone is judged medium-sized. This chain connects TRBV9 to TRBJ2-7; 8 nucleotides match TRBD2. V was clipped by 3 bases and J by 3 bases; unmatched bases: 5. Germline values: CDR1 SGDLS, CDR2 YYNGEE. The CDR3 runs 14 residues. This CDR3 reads CASSGAGVGYEQYF. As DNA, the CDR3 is TGTGCCAGCAGCGGAGCGGGAGTTGGCTACGAGCAGTACTTC.

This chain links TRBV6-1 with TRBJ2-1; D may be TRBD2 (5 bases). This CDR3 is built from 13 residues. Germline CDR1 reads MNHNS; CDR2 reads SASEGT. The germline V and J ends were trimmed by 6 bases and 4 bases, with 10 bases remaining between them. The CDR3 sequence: CASRGARYNEQFF. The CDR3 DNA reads TGTGCCAGCAGGGGAGCCCGATACAATGAGCAGTTCTTC.

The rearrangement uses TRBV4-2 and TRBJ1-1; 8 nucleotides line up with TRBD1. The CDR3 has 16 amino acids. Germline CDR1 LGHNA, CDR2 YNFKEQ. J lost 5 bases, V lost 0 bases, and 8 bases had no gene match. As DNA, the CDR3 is TGTGCCAGCAGCCAAGATCGGACAGGGCCATTAACTGAAGCTTTCTTT. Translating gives CASSQDRTGPLTEAFF.

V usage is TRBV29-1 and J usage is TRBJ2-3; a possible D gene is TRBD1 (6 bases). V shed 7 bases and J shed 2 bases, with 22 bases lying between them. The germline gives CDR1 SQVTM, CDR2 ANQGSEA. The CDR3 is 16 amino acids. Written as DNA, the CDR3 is TGCAGCGCCCCGCCGGGGTCAGGGGATTTCACAGATACGCAGTATTTT. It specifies CSAPPGSGDFTDTQYF.

The CDR3 here is CASSFHRQGVPEQYF. The CDR3 nucleotides are TGCGCCAGCAGCTTCCACCGACAGGGGGTACCCGAGCAGTACTTC. The rearrangement joins TRBV5-1 to TRBJ2-5; 9 bases are a match to TRBD1. The J call could be wrong; TRBJ2-7 is a better fit for the DNA end. Germline CDR1 SGHRS, CDR2 YFSETQ. The CDR3 spans 15 residues.